These 4 T cell receptor beta chains share one sample of origin, sequenced in a study of blood T cell repertoires in COVID-19. Repertoires were generated with immunoSEQ multiplex PCR, while TCRdb's copy carries only in-frame clones and drops some. The data show over 200,000 clones, around nine tenths seen once. The sequenced sample consisted of PBMCs or T cells enriched from blood (not recorded which). The receptors derive from a woman aged 25 to 39 who had been exposed to COVID-19.

CDR3 DNA sequence: TGTGCCAGCAGCGTTGGACTAGCGGGAGACACAGATACGCAGTATTTT. This encodes CASSVGLAGDTDTQYF. The chain combines TRBV11-3 with TRBJ2-3, with 13 bases fitting TRBD2. This CDR3 is 16 amino acids long. Unmatched junction bases numbered 4, after V lost 5 bases and J lost 2 bases. CDR1 is SGHNT and CDR2 is YENEEA in the germline V gene. Full variable domain (missing parts from reference TRBV11-3 and TRBJ2-3): EAGVVQSPRYKIIEKKQPVAFWCNPISGHNTLYWYLQNLGQGPELLIRYENEEAVDDSQLPKDRFSAERLKGVDSTLKIQPAELGDSAVYLCASSVGLAGDTDTQYFGPGTRLTVL.

V gene TRBV6-6 combines with J gene TRBJ2-7, with D unclear. Germline assignment: CDR1 MNHNY and CDR2 SVGAGI (reference sequence). V was pared by 8 bases and J by 6 bases, with 11 bases between. The CDR3 loop spans 11 amino acids. CDR3 protein: CASAKRSEQYF. For the CDR3, the DNA is TGTGCCAGCGCCAAACGGAGCGAGCAGTACTTC.

The chain couples TRBV4-1 to TRBJ2-7, with a tentative D call TRBD1 (5 bases). The germline V gene has CDR1 MGHRA and CDR2 YSYEKL. CDR3 size: 13 residues. V lost 5 bases and J 6 bases, leaving 14 bases between the germline ends. For the CDR3, the DNA is TGCGCCAGCAGCTTCAGGGAAGGATCCGAGCAGTACTTC. Translating it yields CASSFREGSEQYF.

Details on this clone: Other DNA sequences in the same sample also yield this CDR3. The genes are TRBV20-1 and TRBJ2-5; D is perhaps TRBD1 (5 bases). The CDR3 covers 11 residues. Deletions cut 3 bases from V and 3 bases from J, with 5 bases between. Germline-derived CDR1 and CDR2 are DFQATT and SNEGSKA (reference sequence). The chain's CDR3 is CSASREETQYF. Written as DNA, the CDR3 is TGCAGTGCTAGCAGGGAAGAGACCCAGTACTTC.